The 26 T cell receptor beta chains listed next were all sequenced from one sample in a study of control samples from healthy donors and cancer patients. Libraries were prepared by immunoSEQ multiplex PCR; TCRdb keeps only in-frame clonotypes and omits some of them. This sample has about 230,000 clones, with around 79% found just once. The sequencing input was PBMCs. These receptors were collected from a woman in her fifties or sixties with lung cancer.

This clone occurred once. The chain uses TRBV6-5 and TRBJ1-2, with a weak D call TRBD1 (6 bases). Trimming pared 8 bases from V and 7 bases from J, leaving 14 bases between. Germline V CDR1 and CDR2: MNHEY, SVGAGI. CDR3 length equals 12 residues. CDR3 in DNA: TGTGCCAGCCGGGAGGGGGGAGGTGGCTACACCTTC. Amino acid sequence: CASREGGGGYTF.

Concerning this clone: In the same sample, other DNA sequences code for this CDR3. V is TRBV18 and J is TRBJ1-2; 8 nucleotides agree with TRBD1. The germline gives CDR1 KGHSH, CDR2 LQKENI. V lost 2 bases and J lost 8; bases outside the gene matches: 1. The CDR3 sequence is 12 residues long. The CDR3 spells CASSPGQGGYTF. In DNA form, the CDR3 reads TGTGCCAGCTCACCAGGACAGGGCGGCTACACCTTC. The variable domain in full, completed from reference TRBV18 and TRBJ1-2, reads NAGVMQNPRHLVRRRGQEARLRCSPMKGHSHVYWYRQLPEEGLKFMVYLQKENIIDESGMPKERFSAEFPKEGPSILRIQQVVRGDSAAYFCASSPGQGGYTFGSGTRLTVV.

The chain links TRBV12-3 or TRBV12-4 to TRBJ2-7, with 7 positions matching TRBD1. Unmatched junction bases numbered 5, after V lost 6 bases and J lost 3 bases. The CDR3 covers 13 residues. DNA for the CDR3: TGTGCCAGCAGCCGCGGACAGGTCTACGAGCAGTACTTC. This translates into CASSRGQVYEQYF.

In regard to this clone: The junction shows a germline mismatch at one end, possibly a read error. CDR3 bases: TGTGCTAGCAGCTTAGAGGGACCCGGTAACTATGGCTACACCTTC. Protein: CASSLEGPGNYGYTF. The chain recombines TRBV7-7 with TRBJ1-2; D possibly corresponds to TRBD1 (5 bases). CDR1 SSHAT and CDR2 FNYEAQ come from the germline V gene (reference sequence). The CDR3 covers 15 residues.

The rearrangement joins TRBV5-6 to TRBJ2-6; D not certain. With 4 bases removed from V and 0 bases from J, the gap between germline ends came to 5 bases. The length of the CDR3 is 14 residues. CDR1 SGHDT and CDR2 YYEEEE come from the germline V gene. The CDR3 is CASSESSGANVLTF. The CDR3, as DNA: TGTGCCAGCAGCGAGAGCTCTGGGGCCAACGTCCTGACTTTC.

J is TRBJ1-1 and V is TRBV19, with a weak D call TRBD1 (5 bases). The CDR3 spans 17 residues. V gave up 3 bases and J gave up 4 bases, with 21 bases separating them. Germline loops: CDR1 LNHDA, CDR2 SQIVND (reference sequence). The CDR3 DNA follows: TGTGCCAGTAGTATCTGGCCCCGAGGGGTAAGTGGCACTGAAGCTTTCTTT. This codes for CASSIWPRGVSGTEAFF.

The chain joins TRBV2 to TRBJ2-5; TRBD2 might be the D (8 bases). From germline, CDR1 is SNHLY and CDR2 FYNNEI. The V gene lost 3 bases and the J gene lost 5 bases, with 16 bases spanning the gap. This CDR3 is built from 15 residues. The CDR3 nucleotides are TGTGCCAGCAGTGACAGGGGGACTAGTGACGAGACCCAGTACTTC. Amino acid sequence: CASSDRGTSDETQYF. The full variable domain, its missing parts supplied by reference TRBV2 and TRBJ2-5, is EPEVTQTPSHQVTQMGQEVILRCVPISNHLYFYWYRQILGQKVEFLVSFYNNEISEKSEIFDDQFSVERPDGSNFTLKIRSTKLEDSAMYFCASSDRGTSDETQYFGPGTRLLVL.

The rearrangement joins TRBV6-1 to TRBJ2-7, with 8 bases lining up with TRBD2. Per the germline V gene, CDR1 is MNHNS and CDR2 is SASEGT. J gave up 2 bases and V 3 bases, and 6 bases lay outside the gene matches. The CDR3 is 15 amino acids. The CDR3 DNA sequence: TGTGCCAGCAGTGACCAACTAGCGGTGACCTACGAGCAGTACTTC. This encodes CASSDQLAVTYEQYF.

This chain joins TRBV12-3 or TRBV12-4 and TRBJ1-2; 9 bases are a match to TRBD1. Trimming removed 4 bases from V and 7 bases from J; junction bases left unmatched: 4. The CDR3 covers 13 residues. The CDR3 spells CASSYRGRAGYTF. CDR3 DNA: TGTGCCAGCAGTTACAGGGGGCGCGCTGGCTACACCTTC.

The chain uses TRBV5-1 and TRBJ2-2, with D uncertain. V gave up 5 bases and J gave up 0 bases, with 11 bases separating them. This CDR3 spans 15 amino acids. The germline gives CDR1 SGHRS, CDR2 YFSETQ. CDR3 loop: CASSPSGTNTGELFF. The CDR3 bases are TGCGCCAGCAGTCCCTCGGGCACGAACACCGGGGAGCTGTTTTTT.

The chain couples TRBV6-5 to TRBJ2-7, with D perhaps matching TRBD1 (6 bases). The length of the CDR3 is 14 residues. V was cut by 6 bases and J by 3 bases, with 15 bases left in between. Germline V lookup: CDR1 MNHEY, CDR2 SVGAGI. CDR3 loop: CASRIETGGYEQYF. As DNA, the CDR3 is TGTGCCAGCAGAATCGAGACAGGTGGCTACGAGCAGTACTTC.

The gene calls are TRBV7-9 and TRBJ1-3; a possible D gene is TRBD1 (5 bases). This CDR3 contains 17 residues. Trimming cost V 7 bases and J 0 bases, with 19 bases left between them. The V gene's germline CDR1 is SEHNR and CDR2 FQNEAQ (reference sequence). The CDR3 sequence is CASNYPSATGSGNTIYF. The CDR3 DNA reads as TGTGCCAGCAACTATCCCTCCGCCACAGGCTCTGGAAACACCATATATTTT.

The table lists this clone with a few counts. This chain connects TRBV11-2 to TRBJ2-5; D is undetermined. CDR1 and CDR2 from the germline V gene are SGHAT and FQNNGV. The CDR3 sequence is 15 residues long. Trimming removed 5 bases at V and 1 base at J, with 14 bases between. The CDR3 coding sequence is TGTGCCAGCAGCCCCCGTAGAACAGTCCAAGAGACCCAGTACTTC. This translates into CASSPRRTVQETQYF.

The chain carries TRBV2 and TRBJ1-2; TRBD1 is a possible D gene (5 bases). The V gene's germline CDR1 is SNHLY and CDR2 FYNNEI. The CDR3 contains 13 residues. The V end lost 4 bases, the J end lost 8 bases, and 14 bases lay between the germline ends. CDR3 coding DNA: TGTGCCAGCAGTGTTGACAGTCGCGGGGGCTACACCTTC. It codes for CASSVDSRGGYTF.

The chain has TRBV9 and TRBJ2-1; D may be TRBD2 (5 bases). The V end lost 5 bases, the J end lost 0 bases, and 12 bases lay between the germline ends. This CDR3 has 15 amino acids. From germline, CDR1 is SGDLS and CDR2 YYNGEE. CDR3 loop: CASRATGDSYNEQFF. In DNA form, the CDR3 reads TGTGCCAGCAGGGCGACCGGGGACTCCTACAATGAGCAGTTCTTC.

This chain links TRBV10-3 with TRBJ1-5; D remains ambiguous. The CDR3 consists of 14 residues. CDR1 and CDR2 from the germline V gene are ENHRY and SYGVKD. Between the trimmed V and J ends, which lost 8 bases and 2 bases, there was a span of 13 bases. The CDR3 DNA reads TGTGCCATCGCTGCGGGTGGGGGCAATCAGCCCCAGCATTTT. It codes for CAIAAGGGNQPQHF.

V is TRBV6-5 and J is TRBJ2-1; D is ambiguous. The germline V gene has CDR1 MNHEY and CDR2 SVGAGI. This CDR3 is 15 amino acids long. Trimming removed 5 bases from V and 0 bases from J, with 11 bases in between. CDR3 sequence reads: CASSLVSSSYNEQFF. In DNA, the CDR3 is TGTGCCAGCAGTCTGGTGTCTAGCTCCTACAATGAGCAGTTCTTC.

The sample holds a few counts of this clone. The chain joins TRBV5-4 to TRBJ2-3; 12 bases line up with TRBD2. Germline CDR1 SGHNT, CDR2 YYREEE (reference sequence). Trimming removed 4 bases from V and 4 bases from J; junction bases left unmatched: 10. There are 17 residues in the CDR3. This chain's CDR3 is CASSPRTSGGTPDTQYF. CDR3 in DNA: TGTGCCAGCAGCCCGCGCACTAGCGGGGGGACCCCAGATACGCAGTATTTT.

The rearrangement links TRBV18 to TRBJ1-2, with 9 nucleotides matching TRBD1. Germline V lookup: CDR1 KGHSH, CDR2 LQKENI. J was trimmed by 5 bases and V by 3 bases; bases with no gene match: 4. The CDR3 runs 14 residues. CDR3 protein: CASSPEGQGYGYTF. CDR3 nucleotides: TGTGCCAGCTCACCTGAGGGACAGGGATATGGCTACACCTTC.

V gene TRBV30 combines with J gene TRBJ1-5; a weak D match, TRBD1 (6 bases). The ends were cut back, 0 bases at V and 1 base at J, with 13 bases in the middle. Germline loops: CDR1 GTSNPN, CDR2 SVGIG (reference sequence). This CDR3 contains 16 residues. The DNA for the CDR3 is TGTGCCTGGAGTGTCAGGGGCGCGGGGAGCAATCAGCCCCAGCATTTT. It is translated as CAWSVRGAGSNQPQHF.

V gene TRBV28 combines with J gene TRBJ2-5; 7 bases fit TRBD2. The CDR3 contains 18 residues. CDR1 is MDHEN, CDR2 SYDVKM, per germline. V was clipped by 0 bases and J by 0 bases; unmatched bases: 10. CDR3: CASSLWVPSGSDQETQYF. Here the CDR3 DNA reads TGTGCCAGCAGTTTATGGGTTCCTAGCGGCAGCGACCAAGAGACCCAGTACTTC. The full variable domain, with the rest looked up from reference TRBV28 and TRBJ2-5, is DVKVTQSSRYLVKRTGEKVFLECVQDMDHENMFWYRQDPGLGLRLIYFSYDVKMKEKGDIPEGYSVSREKKERFSLILESASTNQTSMYLCASSLWVPSGSDQETQYFGPGTRLLVL.

The chain combines TRBV2 with TRBJ1-2; TRBD1 aligns across 7 bases. Trimming removed 0 bases from V and 8 bases from J; junction bases left unmatched: 9. Looked up from germline, CDR1 is SNHLY and CDR2 is FYNNEI. CDR3 length: 15 amino acids. CDR3 sequence: CASSEAGTVYRGYTF. CDR3 nucleotides: TGTGCCAGCAGTGAAGCCGGGACAGTATATCGGGGCTACACCTTC. Using reference TRBV2 and TRBJ1-2 for the parts outside the CDR3, the full variable domain is EPEVTQTPSHQVTQMGQEVILRCVPISNHLYFYWYRQILGQKVEFLVSFYNNEISEKSEIFDDQFSVERPDGSNFTLKIRSTKLEDSAMYFCASSEAGTVYRGYTFGSGTRLTVV.

The rearrangement links TRBV9 to TRBJ2-7; D is uncertain. Germline-derived CDR1 and CDR2 are SGDLS and YYNGEE. V was pared by 3 bases and J by 1 base, with 11 bases between. The length of the CDR3 is 14 residues. The CDR3 is CASSASSSSYEQYF. DNA of the CDR3: TGTGCCAGCAGCGCCTCTAGTAGTTCCTACGAGCAGTACTTC.

The chain joins TRBV30 to TRBJ1-6; tentative D call: TRBD1 (5 bases). The CDR3 loop spans 15 amino acids. Between the trimmed V and J ends, which lost 3 bases and 6 bases, there was a span of 15 bases. From germline, CDR1 is GTSNPN and CDR2 SVGIG (reference sequence). Written as DNA, the CDR3 is TGTGCCTGGAGCGATCTCCCGGGGACTAATTCACCCCTCCACTTT. As protein: CAWSDLPGTNSPLHF.

V is TRBV24-1 and J is TRBJ2-2; 10 bases are a match to TRBD1. Germline-derived CDR1 and CDR2 are KGHDR and SFDVKD. With V trimmed by 0 bases and J by 6 bases, 6 bases remained unmatched. This CDR3 is 17 amino acids long. The CDR3 here is CATSDLRQGTGAGELFF. Written as DNA, the CDR3 is TGTGCCACCAGTGATTTGAGACAGGGGACAGGGGCCGGGGAGCTGTTTTTT.

The V gene is TRBV5-4, the J gene TRBJ2-3; 9 bases map to TRBD2. CDR1 is SGHNT, CDR2 YYREEE, per germline (reference sequence). This CDR3 has 17 residues. The V segment lost 0 bases and the J segment 4 bases; nucleotides outside the gene matches: 9. Here the CDR3 reads CASSLAGASGNADTQYF. The CDR3 nucleotides are TGTGCCAGCAGCTTGGCCGGGGCTAGCGGGAACGCAGATACGCAGTATTTT.